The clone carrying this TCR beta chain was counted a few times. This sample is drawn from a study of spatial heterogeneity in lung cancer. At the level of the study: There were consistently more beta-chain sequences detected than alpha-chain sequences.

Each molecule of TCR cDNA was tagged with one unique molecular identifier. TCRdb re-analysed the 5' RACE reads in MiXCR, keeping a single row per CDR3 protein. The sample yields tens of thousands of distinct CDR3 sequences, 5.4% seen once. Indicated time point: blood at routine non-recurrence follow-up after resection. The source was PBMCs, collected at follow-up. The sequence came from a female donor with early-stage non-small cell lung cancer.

The CDR3 nucleotides read TGCAGCGCAATCCAAATGAACACTGAAGCTTTCTTT. This translates into CSAIQMNTEAFF. This chain uses TRBV29-1 with TRBJ1-1; D unclear. The CDR3 is made up of 12 amino acids. In germline, CDR1 is SQVTM, CDR2 ANQGSEA. The ends were cut back, 7 bases at V and 0 bases at J, with 9 bases in the middle. Filled out from reference TRBV29-1 and TRBJ1-1, the complete variable domain reads SAVISQKPSRDICQRGTSLTIQCQVDSQVTMMFWYRQQPGQSLTLIATANQGSEATYESGFVIDKFPISRPNLTFSTLTVSNMSPEDSSIYLCSAIQMNTEAFFGQGTRLTVV.